This T cell receptor beta chain came from a study of spatial heterogeneity in lung cancer. Study-wide points: Tumors with more nonsynonymous mutations had more expanded intratumoral alpha and beta TCRs.

Indicated time point: sample taken at primary tumor resection. Whole RNA came from tumor, nontumor lung or frozen PBMC and was sequenced without being sorted. CDR1 is SGDLS, CDR2 YYNGEE, per germline. The ends were cut back, 4 bases at V and 6 bases at J, with 19 bases in the middle. This CDR3 comprises 15 residues. The table lists this clonotype with many counts. What it binds is not known. TCRdb re-called the 5' RACE reads through MiXCR, storing one row per CDR3 protein. Here the sample spans about 28,000 distinct CDR3 sequences, 7.1% being singletons. The sequence came from a male donor with early-stage non-small cell lung cancer. This chain joins TRBV9 and TRBJ1-2; D gene uncertain. Sample: lung tumor tissue, taken at surgery. Here the CDR3 DNA reads TGTGCCAGCAGCCCCACTACTAGACCCGCGAATGGCTACACCTTC. Translated, it gives CASSPTTRPANGYTF.